This T cell receptor beta chain was captured by sequencing in a study of blood T cells in healthy people across ages. Across the study: The capture of about one barcoded beta molecule per two T cells was achieved by template switching.

PCR was performed a second time for roughly 7 to 11 cycles using a sample-barcoded 5' primer and a J-beta primer mix. TCRdb re-called the 5' RACE reads through MiXCR, storing one row per CDR3 protein. The sample shows about 560,000 distinct CDR3 sequences, about 27% of them seen only once. CDR1 and CDR2 (germline): MNHEY, SVGAGI. V was clipped by 2 bases and J by 5 bases; unmatched bases: 7. The CDR3 is 16 residues long. These sequences were also reported in another study, on T cells of mothers and their children. That paper states: Nine systemically healthy Caucasian donors: three mothers, six children. Second-PCR amplification with M1S added sample barcodes and 2-4 random nucleotides.

The sequenced sample was blood. This clonotype was sampled from a boy aged 2 to 9 in good health. V gene TRBV6-5 combines with J gene TRBJ2-3; TRBD2 matches at 10 bases. CDR3: CASSYQREGRKDTQYF. DNA for the CDR3: TGTGCCAGCAGTTACCAGCGGGAGGGCCGGAAAGATACGCAGTATTTT.